The 9 T cell receptor beta chains below were found in one sample sequenced in a study of OX40 agonist ivuxolimab in advanced cancers. TCRdb keeps only in-frame clones here, not all; method: immunoSEQ multiplex PCR. The sample carries 70,000 to 95,000 clones, 88% recorded once. This sample comprised CD4+ or CD8+ T cells sorted from blood, obtained in a trial of the OX40 agonist ivuxolimab. The receptors come from an adult with an advanced solid tumor such as melanoma, head and neck, liver or kidney cancer.

The chain links TRBV1 to TRBJ2-1; whether TRBD2, the table's D call, matches the DNA was not checked. TRBV1 is a pseudogene segment. The CDR3 has 16 amino acids. The CDR3 loop is CTSSHRRAGDVSEQFF. The CDR3 nucleotides are TGCACCAGCAGCCACCGCAGGGCGGGAGATGTCAGTGAGCAGTTCTTC.

This chain joins TRBV2 and TRBJ2-3; D gene uncertain. V was pared by 0 bases and J by 2 bases, with 6 bases between. Germline CDR1 is SNHLY and CDR2 is FYNNEI. This CDR3 comprises 14 residues. The CDR3 coding sequence is TGTGCCAGCAGTGAAGCTCTCACCACAGATACGCAGTATTTT. It translates to CASSEALTTDTQYF. Drawing the rest from reference TRBV2 and TRBJ2-3, the complete variable domain is EPEVTQTPSHQVTQMGQEVILRCVPISNHLYFYWYRQILGQKVEFLVSFYNNEISEKSEIFDDQFSVERPDGSNFTLKIRSTKLEDSAMYFCASSEALTTDTQYFGPGTRLTVL.

In its sample, this clone was seen once. V usage is TRBV5-4 and J usage is TRBJ2-5; the match to TRBD2 covers 14 bases. The CDR3 sequence is 15 residues long. With 5 bases clipped from V and 4 bases from J, the junction kept 4 bases outside the gene matches. Germline V lookup: CDR1 SGHNT, CDR2 YYREEE (reference sequence). The DNA of the CDR3 is TGTGCCAGCAGTCCCGGGACTAGCGGGGGAGAGACCCAGTACTTC. Amino acids: CASSPGTSGGETQYF.

The rearrangement links TRBV7-3 to TRBJ1-1; D is possibly TRBD1 (6 bases). CDR1 is SGHTA and CDR2 is FQGTGA in the germline V gene. This CDR3 spans 15 amino acids. V lost 0 bases, J lost 1 base, and 9 bases lay in between. The CDR3 spells CASSLTGHQNTEAFF. CDR3 in DNA: TGTGCCAGCAGCTTAACGGGACACCAGAACACTGAAGCTTTCTTT. Supplemented by reference TRBV7-3 and TRBJ1-1, the full variable domain reads GAGVSQTPSNKVTEKGKYVELRCDPISGHTALYWYRQSLGQGPEFLIYFQGTGAADDSGLPNDRFFAVRPEGSVSTLKIQRTERGDSAVYLCASSLTGHQNTEAFFGQGTRLTVV.

The rearrangement links TRBV5-6 to TRBJ1-4; TRBD1 agrees at 9 bases. Germline CDR1 and CDR2: SGHDT and YYEEEE. This CDR3 has 14 residues. V dropped 2 bases and J dropped 7; count of bases not matched to a gene: 3. The CDR3 region has the DNA TGTGCCAGCAGCTTAGGGACAGGGATTGAAAAACTGTTTTTT. This sequence encodes CASSLGTGIEKLFF.

Of note for this clone: One junction end does not reproduce the germline sequence, and a read error may be involved. The chain couples TRBV7-7 to TRBJ2-1; 11 positions agree with TRBD2. The CDR3 is 15 amino acids. The V gene's germline CDR1 is SSHAT and CDR2 FNYEAQ (reference sequence). The CDR3 reads CASSMTSGVYNEQFF. The CDR3 DNA follows: TGTGCTAGCAGCATGACTAGCGGGGTATACAATGAGCAGTTCTTC. Filled out from reference TRBV7-7 and TRBJ2-1, the complete variable domain reads GAGVSQSPRYKVTKRGQDVTLRCDPISSHATLYWYQQALGQGPEFLTYFNYEAQPDKSGLPSDRFSAERPEGSISTLTIQRTEQRDSAMYRCASSMTSGVYNEQFFGPGTRLTVL.

This chain links TRBV6-5 with TRBJ1-3; a possible D gene is TRBD1 (5 bases). The CDR3 consists of 14 residues. Trimming shortened V by 0 bases and J by 3 bases, and 6 bases separated the two germline ends. Germline loops: CDR1 MNHEY, CDR2 SVGAGI. The DNA for the CDR3 is TGTGCCAGCAGTTACTCGACAGATGGAAACACCATATATTTT. It translates to CASSYSTDGNTIYF.

This chain links TRBV6-5 with TRBJ2-6; no firm D call. V dropped 10 bases and J dropped 1 base, with 5 bases sitting between them. The length of the CDR3 is 12 residues. Germline CDR1 is MNHEY and CDR2 is SVGAGI. The CDR3 DNA reads as TGTGCCATCAGATCTGGGGCCAACGTCCTGACTTTC. Amino acids: CAIRSGANVLTF.

The chain carries TRBV5-1 and TRBJ2-7; a possible D gene is TRBD1 (6 bases). The CDR3 contains 16 residues. The V gene's germline CDR1 is SGHRS and CDR2 YFSETQ. V lost 4 bases and J 0 bases, leaving 17 bases between the germline ends. CDR3 bases: TGCGCCAGCAGCATCGGACAGATCTTGAGCTCCTACGAGCAGTACTTC. It translates to CASSIGQILSSYEQYF.